What follows are 3 T cell receptor beta chains derived from one specimen sequenced in a study of vaccination and CD4 T cells after COVID-19. TCRdb reprocessed the PCR reads via MiXCR and lists one record per CDR3 protein. The sample yields 15,000 to 20,000 distinct CDR3 sequences, 60% to 75% seen once. The sequenced sample was CD4+ T cells from blood, obtained after SARS-CoV-2 vaccination. The receptors were sampled from a human donor who had recovered from COVID-19.

The CDR3 here is CSARYQGRTDTQYF. The CDR3 DNA reads as TGCAGTGCTAGATACCAGGGAAGGACAGATACGCAGTATTTT. The V gene is TRBV20-1, the J gene TRBJ2-3, with D maybe TRBD1 (5 bases). Germline V gene sequence: CDR1 DFQATT, CDR2 SNEGSKA (reference sequence). The CDR3 length is 14 residues. V lost 2 bases, J lost 3 bases, and 12 bases lay in between.

The rearrangement links TRBV7-8 to TRBJ2-1; D is perhaps TRBD2 (6 bases). This CDR3 region has 15 residues. CDR1 and CDR2 (germline): SGHVS, FQNEAQ. V was pared by 7 bases and J by 2 bases, with 15 bases between. The CDR3 protein is CASNEAGLTYNEQFF. The CDR3, as DNA: TGTGCCAGCAACGAAGCGGGCCTAACCTACAATGAGCAGTTCTTC.

On this clonotype itself: The junction does not match germline at one end; this may be a read error. The rearrangement joins TRBV20-1 to TRBJ2-1, with TRBD2 matching over 10 bases. The CDR3 loop spans 13 amino acids. Germline V gives CDR1 DFQATT, CDR2 SNEGSKA (reference sequence). The CDR3 nucleotides read TGTAGTGCTAGAACTAGCGGGACCAATGAGCAGTTCTTC. Residues: CSARTSGTNEQFF.